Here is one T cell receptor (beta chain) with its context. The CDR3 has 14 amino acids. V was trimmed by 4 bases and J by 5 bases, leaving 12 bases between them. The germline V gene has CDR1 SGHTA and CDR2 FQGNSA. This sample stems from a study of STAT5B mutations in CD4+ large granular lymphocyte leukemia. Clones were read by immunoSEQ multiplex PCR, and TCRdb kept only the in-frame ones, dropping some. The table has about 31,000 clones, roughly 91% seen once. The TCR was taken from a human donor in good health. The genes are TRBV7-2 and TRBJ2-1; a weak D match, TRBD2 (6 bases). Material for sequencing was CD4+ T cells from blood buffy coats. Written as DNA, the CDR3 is TGTGCCAGCAGCTCGGGACTCCGGCACAATGAGCAGTTCTTC. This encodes CASSSGLRHNEQFF.